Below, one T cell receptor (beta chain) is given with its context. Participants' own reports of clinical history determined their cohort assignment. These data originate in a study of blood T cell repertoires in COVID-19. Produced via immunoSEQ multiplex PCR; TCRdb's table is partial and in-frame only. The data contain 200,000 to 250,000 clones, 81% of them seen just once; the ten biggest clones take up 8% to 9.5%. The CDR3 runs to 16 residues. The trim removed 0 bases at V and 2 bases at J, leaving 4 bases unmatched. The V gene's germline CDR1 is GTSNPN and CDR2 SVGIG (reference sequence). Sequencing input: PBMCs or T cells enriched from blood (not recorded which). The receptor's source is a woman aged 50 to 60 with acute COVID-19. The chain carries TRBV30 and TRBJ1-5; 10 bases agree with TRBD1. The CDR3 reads CAWSVTGTGGNQPQHF. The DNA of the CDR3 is TGTGCCTGGAGTGTAACCGGGACAGGGGGCAATCAGCCCCAGCATTTT.